The T cell receptor beta chain described here comes from a study of cytomegalovirus exposure and HLA in healthy donors. Broader study findings: A list of more than 150 TCR beta chains associated with cytomegalovirus was given.

13 Jbeta primers and 60 Vbeta primers were used for the PCR. Produced via immunoSEQ multiplex PCR; TCRdb's table is partial and in-frame only. The sample has about 160,000 clones; approximately 80% are singletons. Remarks on this clone: Its antigen is not identified.

Germline assignment: CDR1 WSHSY and CDR2 SAAADI. The CDR3 contains 13 residues. The germline V and J ends were trimmed by 3 bases and 14 bases, with 16 bases remaining between them. This clonotype was sampled from a man aged 45 to 65 in good health and CMV-seropositive. Sequencing was performed on PBMCs. V gene TRBV10-2 combines with J gene TRBJ1-4, with D uncertain. The CDR3 sequence: CASSEELGILLFF. The DNA of the CDR3 is TGCGCCAGCAGTGAAGAATTGGGCATACTTCTGTTTTTT.